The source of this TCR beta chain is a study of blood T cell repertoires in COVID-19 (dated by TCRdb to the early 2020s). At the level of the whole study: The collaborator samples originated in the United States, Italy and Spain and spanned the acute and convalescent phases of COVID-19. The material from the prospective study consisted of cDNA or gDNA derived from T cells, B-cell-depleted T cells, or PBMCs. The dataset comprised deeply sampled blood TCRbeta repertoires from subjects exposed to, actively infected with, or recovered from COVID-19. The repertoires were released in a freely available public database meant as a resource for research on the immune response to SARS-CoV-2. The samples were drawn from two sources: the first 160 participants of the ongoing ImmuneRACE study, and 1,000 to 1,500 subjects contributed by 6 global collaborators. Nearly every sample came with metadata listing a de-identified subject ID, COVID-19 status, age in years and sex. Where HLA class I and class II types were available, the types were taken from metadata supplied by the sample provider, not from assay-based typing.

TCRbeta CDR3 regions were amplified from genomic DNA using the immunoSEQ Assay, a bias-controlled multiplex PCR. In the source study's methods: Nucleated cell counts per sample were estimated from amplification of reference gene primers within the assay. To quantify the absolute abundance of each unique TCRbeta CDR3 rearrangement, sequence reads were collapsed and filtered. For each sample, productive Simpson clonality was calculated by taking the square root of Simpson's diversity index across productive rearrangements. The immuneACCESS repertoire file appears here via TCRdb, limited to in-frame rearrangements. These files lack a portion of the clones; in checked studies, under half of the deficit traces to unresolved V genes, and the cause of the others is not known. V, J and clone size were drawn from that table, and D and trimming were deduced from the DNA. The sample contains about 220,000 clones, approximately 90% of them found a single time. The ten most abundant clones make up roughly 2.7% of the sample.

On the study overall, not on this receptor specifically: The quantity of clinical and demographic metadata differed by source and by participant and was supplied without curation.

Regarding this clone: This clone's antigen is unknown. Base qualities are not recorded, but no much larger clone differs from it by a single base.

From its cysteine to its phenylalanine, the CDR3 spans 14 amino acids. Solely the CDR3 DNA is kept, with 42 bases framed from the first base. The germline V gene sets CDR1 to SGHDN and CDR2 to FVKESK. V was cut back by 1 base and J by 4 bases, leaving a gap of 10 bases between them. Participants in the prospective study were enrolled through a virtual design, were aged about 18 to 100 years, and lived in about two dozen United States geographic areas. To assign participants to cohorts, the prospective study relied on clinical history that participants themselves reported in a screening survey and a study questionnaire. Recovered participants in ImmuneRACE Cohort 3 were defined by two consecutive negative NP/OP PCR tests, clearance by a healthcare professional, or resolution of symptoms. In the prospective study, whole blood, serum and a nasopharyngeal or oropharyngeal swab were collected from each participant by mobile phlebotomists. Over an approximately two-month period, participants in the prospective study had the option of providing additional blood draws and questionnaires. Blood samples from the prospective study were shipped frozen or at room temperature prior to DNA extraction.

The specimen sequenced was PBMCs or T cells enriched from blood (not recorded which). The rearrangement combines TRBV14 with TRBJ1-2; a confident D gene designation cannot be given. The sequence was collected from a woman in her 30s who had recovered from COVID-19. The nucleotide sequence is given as TGTGCCAGCAGCCAAGGCGGACTTACCTATGGCTACACCTTC. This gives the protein CASSQGGLTYGYTF.